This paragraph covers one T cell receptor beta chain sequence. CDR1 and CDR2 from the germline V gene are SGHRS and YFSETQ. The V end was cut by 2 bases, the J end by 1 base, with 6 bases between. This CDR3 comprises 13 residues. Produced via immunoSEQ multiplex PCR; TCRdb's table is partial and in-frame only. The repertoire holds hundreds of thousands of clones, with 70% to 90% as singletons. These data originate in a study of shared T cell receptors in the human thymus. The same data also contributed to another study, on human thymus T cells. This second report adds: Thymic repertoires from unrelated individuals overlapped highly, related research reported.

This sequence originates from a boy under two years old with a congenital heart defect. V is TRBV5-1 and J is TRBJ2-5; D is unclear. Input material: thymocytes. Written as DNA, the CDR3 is TGCGCCAGCAGCTTCAACAGCCAAGAGACCCAGTACTTC. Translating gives CASSFNSQETQYF.